Sequencing of this T cell receptor beta chain was carried out in a study of CD8 T cells in Susac syndrome. RNA in amounts of roughly 0.5 to 1 ug was reverse transcribed with random hexamers. The authors amplified TCR beta CDR3 across 54 Vbeta and 13 Jbeta using immunoSEQ multiplex PCR. Using its own MiXCR run on the immunoSEQ multiplex PCR reads, TCRdb lists one record per CDR3 protein. The sample shows more than 85,000 distinct CDR3 sequences, 90% to 95% of them seen only once. Deletions cut 1 base from V and 5 bases from J, with 11 bases between. The CDR3 has 14 amino acids. Germline lookup yields CDR1 MGHRA and CDR2 YSYEKL.

The chain carries TRBV4-1 and TRBJ2-5; tentatively, D is TRBD2 (6 bases). Source material: CD4+ T cells from PBMCs. This TCR was recovered from a human donor with Susac syndrome. CDR3 protein: CASSQAGEEETQYF. CDR3 DNA sequence: TGCGCCAGCAGCCAAGCGGGGGAGGAGGAGACCCAGTACTTC.